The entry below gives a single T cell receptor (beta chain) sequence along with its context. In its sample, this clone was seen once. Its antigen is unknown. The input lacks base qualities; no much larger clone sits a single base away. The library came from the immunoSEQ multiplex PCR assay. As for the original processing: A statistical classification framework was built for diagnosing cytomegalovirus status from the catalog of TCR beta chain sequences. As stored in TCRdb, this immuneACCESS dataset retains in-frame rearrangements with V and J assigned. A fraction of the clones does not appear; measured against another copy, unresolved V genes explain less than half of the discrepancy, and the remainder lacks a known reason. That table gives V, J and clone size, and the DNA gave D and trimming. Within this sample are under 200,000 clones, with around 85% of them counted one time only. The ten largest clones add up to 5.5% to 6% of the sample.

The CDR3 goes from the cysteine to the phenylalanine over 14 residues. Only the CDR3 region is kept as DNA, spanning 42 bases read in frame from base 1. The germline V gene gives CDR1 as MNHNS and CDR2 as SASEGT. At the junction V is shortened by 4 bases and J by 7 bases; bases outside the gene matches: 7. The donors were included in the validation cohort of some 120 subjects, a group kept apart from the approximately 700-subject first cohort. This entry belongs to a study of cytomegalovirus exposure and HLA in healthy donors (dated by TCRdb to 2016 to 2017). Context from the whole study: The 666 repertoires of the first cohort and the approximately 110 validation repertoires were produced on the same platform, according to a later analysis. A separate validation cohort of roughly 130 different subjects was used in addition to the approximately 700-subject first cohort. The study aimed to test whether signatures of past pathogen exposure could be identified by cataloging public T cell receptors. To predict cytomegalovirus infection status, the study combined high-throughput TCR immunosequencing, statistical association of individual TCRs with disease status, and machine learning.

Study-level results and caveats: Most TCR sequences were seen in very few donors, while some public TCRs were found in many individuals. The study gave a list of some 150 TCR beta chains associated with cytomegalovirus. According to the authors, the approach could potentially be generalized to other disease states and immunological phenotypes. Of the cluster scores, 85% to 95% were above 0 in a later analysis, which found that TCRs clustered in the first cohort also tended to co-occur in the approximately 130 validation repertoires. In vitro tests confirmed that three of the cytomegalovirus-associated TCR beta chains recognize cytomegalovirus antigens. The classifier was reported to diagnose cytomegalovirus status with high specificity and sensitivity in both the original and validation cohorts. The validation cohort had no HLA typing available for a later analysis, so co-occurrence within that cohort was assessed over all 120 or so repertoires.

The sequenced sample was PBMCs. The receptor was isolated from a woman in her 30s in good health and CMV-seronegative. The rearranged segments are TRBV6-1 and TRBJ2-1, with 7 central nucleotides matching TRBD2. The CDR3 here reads CASSGGRPRNEQFF. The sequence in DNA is TGTGCCAGCAGTGGCGGGAGACCAAGGAATGAGCAGTTCTTC.